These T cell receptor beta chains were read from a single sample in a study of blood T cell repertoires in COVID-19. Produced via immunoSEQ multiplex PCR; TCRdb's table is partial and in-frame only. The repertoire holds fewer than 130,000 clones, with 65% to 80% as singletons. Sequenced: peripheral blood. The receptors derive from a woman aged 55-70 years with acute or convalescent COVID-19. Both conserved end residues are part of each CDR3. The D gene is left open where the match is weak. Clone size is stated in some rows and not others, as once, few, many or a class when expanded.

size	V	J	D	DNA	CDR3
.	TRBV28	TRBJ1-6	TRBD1	TGTGCCACTATCACTGGGGCAGGGGGATCACCCCTCCACTTT	CATITGAGGSPLHF
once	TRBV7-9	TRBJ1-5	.	TGTGCCAGCAGCTCAGGACAGACTCCCTATCAGCCCCAGCATTTT	CASSSGQTPYQPQHF
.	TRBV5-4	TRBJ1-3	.	TGTGCCAGCAGTACAGAAGCTGGAAACACCATATATTTT	CASSTEAGNTIYF
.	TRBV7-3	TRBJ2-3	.	TGTGCCAGCGGGGCAGACACAGATACGCAGTATTTT	CASGADTDTQYF
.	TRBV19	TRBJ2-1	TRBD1	TGTGCCAGTAGTATCGACAGGGATGAGCAGTTCTTC	CASSIDRDEQFF
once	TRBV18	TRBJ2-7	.	TGTGCCAGCTCACCGATAGGACTGGGGAGATACGAGCAGTACTTC	CASSPIGLGRYEQYF
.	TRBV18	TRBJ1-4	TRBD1	TGTGCCAGCTCACCCGTGACAGGGAAGTTACGGACTAATGAAAAACTGTTTTTT	CASSPVTGKLRTNEKLFF
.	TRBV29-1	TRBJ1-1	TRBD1	TGCAGCGTTAGGGGGCTCCGAAGGGCTGAAGCTTTCTTT	CSVRGLRRAEAFF
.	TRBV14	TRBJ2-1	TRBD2	TGTGCCAGCAGCCTGTTATTAACTAGCGGGGCCCAGAATGAGCAGTTCTTC	CASSLLLTSGAQNEQFF
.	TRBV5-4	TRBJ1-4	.	TGTGCCAGCAGCCAAGACCTGGAAGGGGCTAATGAAAAACTGTTTTTT	CASSQDLEGANEKLFF
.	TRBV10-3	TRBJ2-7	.	TGTGCCATCAGTGTAACAGGGTTCGGCTCCTACGAGCAGTACTTC	CAISVTGFGSYEQYF
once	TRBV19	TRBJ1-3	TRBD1	TGTGCCAGTAGGACCGCTGGGACAGGAAACTCTGGAAACACCATATATTTT	CASRTAGTGNSGNTIYF
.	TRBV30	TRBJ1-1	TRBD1	TGTGCCCGACAGGGCATGAACACTGAAGCTTTCTTT	CARQGMNTEAFF
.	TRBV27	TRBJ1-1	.	TGTGCCAGCAGTTTATCGATGGCAGGGTACATGAACACTGAAGCTTTCTTT	CASSLSMAGYMNTEAFF
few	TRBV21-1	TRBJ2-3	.	TGTGCCAGCAGCAGCAAAGCACTGACAGCCACAGATACGCAGTATTTT	CASSSKALTATDTQYF
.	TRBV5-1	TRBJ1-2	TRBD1	TGCGCCAGCAGCCGCGAACAGGGGGGCTATGGCTACACCTTC	CASSREQGGYGYTF
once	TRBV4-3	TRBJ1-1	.	TGCGCCAGCAGCCCTTCTGGGGCGGCAGCTATGAACACTGAAGCTTTCTTT	CASSPSGAAAMNTEAFF
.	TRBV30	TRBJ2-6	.	TGTGCCTGGAGCCTCTCTGGGGCCAACGTCCTGACTTTC	CAWSLSGANVLTF
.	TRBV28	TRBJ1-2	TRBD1	TGTGCCAGCAGTTCCGGGACAGGGTATAACTATGGCTACACCTTC	CASSSGTGYNYGYTF
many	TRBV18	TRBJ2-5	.	TGTGCCAGCTCACCCCTCAGGGGCCGATCAGAGACCCAGTACTTC	CASSPLRGRSETQYF
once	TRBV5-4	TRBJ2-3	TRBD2	TGTGCCAGCAGCTCCTCTAGCGGGGGCACAGATACGCAGTATTTT	CASSSSSGGTDTQYF
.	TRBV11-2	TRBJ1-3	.	TGTGCCAGCAGCTTAGGGACAAAACACACCATATATTTT	CASSLGTKHTIYF
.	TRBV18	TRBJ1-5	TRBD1	TGTGCCAGCTCACCGGGTACAGGGGGCGTTGGACAGCCCCAGCATTTT	CASSPGTGGVGQPQHF
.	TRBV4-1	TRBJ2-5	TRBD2	TGCGCCAGCAGCCCTAGCGGGGGGGCCGGGGAGACCCAGTACTTC	CASSPSGGAGETQYF
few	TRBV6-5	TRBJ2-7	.	TGTGCCAGCCTGAAGGGGGATAATAGATACGAGCAGTACTTC	CASLKGDNRYEQYF
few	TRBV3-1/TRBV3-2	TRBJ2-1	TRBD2	TGTGCCAGCAGCCAAGATATGACTAGCGGGGGGTTTAATGAGCAGTTCTTC	CASSQDMTSGGFNEQFF
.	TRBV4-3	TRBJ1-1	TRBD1	TGCGCCAGCAGCCAGGGGCGACAGGGATCATCTTCTGAAGCTTTCTTT	CASSQGRQGSSSEAFF
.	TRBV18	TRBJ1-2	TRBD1	TGTGCCAGCTCACAAACTGGGACAGGGGACTATGGCTACACCTTC	CASSQTGTGDYGYTF
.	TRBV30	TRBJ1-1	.	TGTGCCAGCTACCGACTAGGGAACACTGAAGCTTTCTTT	CASYRLGNTEAFF
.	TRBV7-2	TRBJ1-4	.	TGTGCCAGCAGAACGGGCAGCGGGGAAAAACTGTTTTTT	CASRTGSGEKLFF
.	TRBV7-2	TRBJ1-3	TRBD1	TGTGCCAGCAGCCCCAGACAGGGCTCAACAGGAAACACCATATATTTT	CASSPRQGSTGNTIYF
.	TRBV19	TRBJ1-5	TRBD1	TGTGCCAGTTCGGACAGGGATAGTAATCAGCCCCAGCATTTT	CASSDRDSNQPQHF
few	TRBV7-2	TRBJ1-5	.	TGTGCCAGCAGCCCAGGGGACACTAGCAATCAGCCCCAGCATTTT	CASSPGDTSNQPQHF
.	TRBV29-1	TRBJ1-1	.	TGCAGCGTTGAAGCCGCCGGGAGAACTGAAGCTTTCTTT	CSVEAAGRTEAFF
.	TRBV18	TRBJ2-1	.	TGTGCCAGCTCACCGCAGGGGACCGATGAGCAGTTCTTC	CASSPQGTDEQFF
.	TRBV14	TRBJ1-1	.	TGTGCCAGCAGCCAAGACCGGAACACTGAAGCTTTCTTT	CASSQDRNTEAFF
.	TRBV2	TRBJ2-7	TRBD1	TGTGCCAGCATCGAAAACAGGGGGAACGAGCAGTACTTC	CASIENRGNEQYF
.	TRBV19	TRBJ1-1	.	TGTGCCAGCACGTTGGCAGGATCGCAGGCGGGCACTGAAGCTTTCTTT	CASTLAGSQAGTEAFF
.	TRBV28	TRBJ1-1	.	TGTGCCAGCAGTTTGGGCAGGGGCACTGAAGCTTTCTTT	CASSLGRGTEAFF